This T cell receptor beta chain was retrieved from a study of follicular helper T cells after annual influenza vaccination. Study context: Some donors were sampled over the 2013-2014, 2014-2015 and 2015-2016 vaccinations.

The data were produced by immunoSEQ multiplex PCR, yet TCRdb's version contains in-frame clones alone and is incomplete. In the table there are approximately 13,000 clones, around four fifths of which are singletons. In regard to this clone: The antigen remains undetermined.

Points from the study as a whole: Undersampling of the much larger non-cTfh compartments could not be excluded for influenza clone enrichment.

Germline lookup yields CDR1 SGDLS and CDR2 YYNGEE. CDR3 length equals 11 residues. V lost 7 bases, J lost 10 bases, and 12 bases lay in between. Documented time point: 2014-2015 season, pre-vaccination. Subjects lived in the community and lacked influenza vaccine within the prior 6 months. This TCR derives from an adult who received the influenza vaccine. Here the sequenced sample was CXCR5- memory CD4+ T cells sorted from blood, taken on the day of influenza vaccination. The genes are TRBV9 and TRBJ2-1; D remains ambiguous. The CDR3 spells CASPPAGEQFF. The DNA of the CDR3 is TGTGCCAGCCCCCCTGCCGGAGAGCAGTTCTTC.